The present T cell receptor (beta chain) was sequenced within a study of blood T cell repertoires in COVID-19. Study overall: COVID-19 samples, acute and convalescent, were from the United States, Italy and Spain. Sources were T cells, B-cell-depleted T cells, or PBMCs; the material itself was cDNA or gDNA.

The V end was cut by 2 bases, the J end by 4 bases, with 12 bases between. The germline CDR1 and CDR2 sequences are LGHNA and YSLEER. The CDR3 has 16 residues. Methods used by the authors: Amplification of reference gene primers provided the estimated nucleated cell counts. Profiling relied on immunoSEQ multiplex PCR, and the TCRdb table lists in-frame clones only, not all of them. V, J and clone size are taken as reported in that table, and D and trimming were inferred from the DNA itself. The profile shows 300,000 or so clones, about 90% of them singletons. The clonotype comes from a man younger than 35 who had recovered from COVID-19. The sequenced sample was peripheral blood. J is TRBJ2-6 and V is TRBV4-3; a weak D match, TRBD1 (6 bases). The CDR3 coding sequence is TGCGCCAGCAGCCAATACAGGGTGAGGGGGGCCAACGTCCTGACTTTC. Protein product: CASSQYRVRGANVLTF.